Sequencing of this TCR beta chain was carried out in a study of blood T cell repertoires in COVID-19 (dated by TCRdb to 2020 to 2021). About the full investigation: Samples from collaborators originated in the United States, Italy and Spain and spanned both the acute and convalescent phases of COVID-19. The prospective study material was composed of cDNA or gDNA derived from T cells, B-cell-depleted T cells, or PBMCs. Deeply sampled blood TCRbeta repertoires from subjects exposed to, actively infected with, or recovered from COVID-19 were included in the dataset. The repertoires were released in a freely available public database meant as a resource for research on the immune response to SARS-CoV-2. Samples were obtained from the ongoing ImmuneRACE study (first 160 participants) and from 1,000 to 1,500 subjects provided by 6 global collaborators. The sample metadata nearly always contained a de-identified subject ID, COVID-19 status, age in years and sex. Where available, HLA class I and class II types were obtained from metadata supplied by the sample provider rather than from assay-based typing. The investigation overall reported the following: The quantity of clinical and demographic metadata differed by source and by participant and was supplied without curation.

In the prospective study, participants were roughly 18 to 100 years old, resided in about two dozen geographic areas of the United States, and were enrolled through a virtual design. In the prospective study, participants were assigned to cohorts based on the clinical history participants reported in a screening survey and a study questionnaire. ImmuneRACE Cohort 3 recovered participants were defined by two consecutive negative NP/OP PCR tests, healthcare professional clearance, or symptom resolution. Each participant in the prospective study had whole blood, serum and a nasopharyngeal or oropharyngeal swab collected by mobile phlebotomists. Participants in the prospective study had the option to provide additional blood draws and questionnaires over a 2-month period. Before DNA extraction, prospective study blood samples were shipped either frozen or at room temperature. Cut back by 0 bases and 9 bases, the V and J ends lie 17 bases apart. The germline V gene yields ENHRY for CDR1 and SYGVKD for CDR2. Counted from cysteine to phenylalanine, this CDR3 has 15 amino acids. CDR3 DNA is the only sequence kept; it has 45 bases, read in frame from the first base.

This clone was counted once. The antigen it recognizes is unknown. Per-nucleotide qualities are absent, and no much larger clonotype sits a single base away. The immunoSEQ Assay, a bias-controlled multiplex PCR, was used to amplify TCRbeta CDR3 regions from genomic DNA. The paper's data handling went like this. The number of nucleated cells in each sample was estimated from the amplification of reference gene primers within the assay. Sequence reads were collapsed and filtered to measure the absolute abundance of every unique TCRbeta CDR3 rearrangement. For each sample, productive Simpson clonality was calculated as the square root of Simpson's diversity index across productive rearrangements. Held by TCRdb, this immuneACCESS table contains in-frame sequences only and omits some clones. Under half of the omission traces to an unresolved V gene where checked; the cause of the rest is unknown. V and J calls plus clone size are reproduced from that table; the DNA served to infer D and trimming. The sample profile shows 200,000 to 250,000 clones; approximately 80% of them were found once. The ten largest clones capture 3% to 4% of the sample.

The rearranged chain carries TRBV10-3 and TRBJ1-1; D gene: possibly TRBD1, on 5 matching bases. The sequencing input was PBMCs or T cells enriched from blood (not recorded which). This clonotype was sampled from a woman aged 55-69 years who had recovered from COVID-19. The CDR3 reads as follows: CAISESGQGGAQAFF. The DNA sequence is as follows: TGTGCCATCAGTGAGTCGGGGCAGGGAGGTGCTCAAGCTTTCTTT.